This TCR beta chain was sequenced in a study of T cells in Graves' hyperthyroidism and ophthalmopathy. The diagnostic basis comprised clinical symptoms, serum thyroxine and TRAb, thyroid ultrasound and orbital computed tomography. Sampled blood dates from first hyperthyroidism diagnosis, and it precedes any ophthalmopathy symptoms. The investigators amplified TCR beta CDR3 regions from RNA transcripts. The study used the HTBI primer set for a first-round RT-PCR of the TCR CDR3. TCRdb processed the multiplex PCR reads anew with MiXCR; each CDR3 protein has one entry. The sample lists under 300,000 distinct CDR3 sequences, more than 10% occurring once. The CDR3 covers 16 residues. With 3 bases clipped from V and 5 bases from J, the junction kept 3 bases outside the gene matches. Germline values: CDR1 MNHNS, CDR2 SASEGT. This clonotype showed up just a few times.

The TCR comes from a woman under 40 with Graves' hyperthyroidism that later progressed to Graves' ophthalmopathy. The sequencing input was blood. The chain has TRBV6-1 and TRBJ2-2; 13 nucleotides match TRBD2. The DNA for the CDR3 is TGTGCCAGCAGTGATTTGGGACTAGCGGGGACCGGGGAGCTGTTTTTT. It codes for CASSDLGLAGTGELFF.